This T cell receptor beta chain was sequenced for a study of T-cell memory formation after mild COVID-19. On the study more broadly: Each donor largely had its own TCR clusters.

Germline V gene lookup returns CDR1 SGHRS and CDR2 YFSETQ. After removal of 4 bases from V and 8 bases from J, the junction contained 7 bases not matched to a gene. This CDR3 is built from 16 residues. Overall study findings and caveats: Researchers report contracting CD4+ clones mostly in CM and EM, with CD8+ clones in EMRA. Clones shrinking between day 15 and 85 showed a balanced CD4/CD8 split, and those that grew later tilted toward CD4+. The study detected some responding clones in pre-infection memory, suggesting cross-reactive memory joined.

Comment on this clonotype: The target antigen is unknown.

MiXCR, applied by TCRdb to the 5' RACE reads, yields one record per CDR3 protein. The data hold 300,000 to 400,000 distinct CDR3 sequences, with under 25% observed a single time. The sequencing sample was made of PBMCs or a T cell subset sorted from them (not recorded which). This receptor was obtained from an adult woman who had mild COVID-19 (a few samples of this study predate the infection). Cell type and time point are not known. The rearrangement uses TRBV5-1 and TRBJ2-1, with 15 nucleotides matching TRBD2. The CDR3: CASSQGLAGGSDEQFF. CDR3 nucleotides: TGCGCCAGCAGCCAGGGACTAGCGGGGGGCAGCGATGAGCAGTTCTTC. Using reference TRBV5-1 and TRBJ2-1 for the parts outside the CDR3, the full variable domain is KAGVTQTPRYLIKTRGQQVTLSCSPISGHRSVSWYQQTPGQGLQFLFEYFSETQRNKGNFPGRFSGRQFSNSRSEMNVSTLELGDSALYLCASSQGLAGGSDEQFFGPGTRLTVL.